These 25 T cell receptor beta chains originate from one sample sequenced in a study of blood T cells in healthy people across ages. Through a sample-barcoded 5' primer and a J-beta primer mix, a second PCR was run for 7 to 11 cycles. TCRdb called the 5' RACE reads again in MiXCR, with one record for every CDR3 protein. The table has some 1.1 million distinct CDR3 sequences, around two fifths seen once. The sequenced sample was blood. The receptors were sampled from a man aged 18 to 30 in good health.

This sequence joins TRBV11-1 and TRBJ1-1, with D perhaps matching TRBD1 (5 bases). Trimming cost V 5 bases and J 9 bases, with 13 bases left between them. Germline-derived CDR1 and CDR2 are SGHAT and FQDESV (reference sequence). The CDR3 has 12 amino acids. The CDR3 spells CASSHQGDQAFF. The CDR3 nucleotides are TGTGCCAGCAGCCATCAGGGAGACCAAGCTTTCTTT.

This clonotype was seen repeatedly, ten times or more. The CDR3: CSAILAGASTDTQYF. CDR3 coding DNA: TGCAGCGCAATACTAGCGGGGGCCAGCACAGATACGCAGTATTTT. The rearrangement links TRBV20-1 to TRBJ2-3; 11 nucleotides line up with TRBD2. The CDR3 covers 15 residues. The V gene's germline CDR1 is DFQATT and CDR2 SNEGSKA (reference sequence).

V and J are TRBV25-1 and TRBJ2-4; maybe TRBD1 (5 bases). The length of the CDR3 is 12 residues. Germline V lookup: CDR1 MGHDK, CDR2 SYGVNS. Trimming took off 1 base at V and 13 bases at J, with 11 bases between the two ends. CDR3 in DNA: TGTGCCAGCAGTGAATCTGACAGAGAGCAGTACTTC. Encoded protein: CASSESDREQYF.

The chain is built from TRBV11-3 and TRBJ2-1; TRBD1 matches 7 bases. The germline gives CDR1 SGHNT, CDR2 YENEEA. V dropped 5 bases and J dropped 7; count of bases not matched to a gene: 8. There are 14 residues in the CDR3. As DNA, the CDR3 is TGTGCCAGCAGCCTCGGGACAGACAGGAATGAGCAGTTCTTC. Protein sequence: CASSLGTDRNEQFF.

The chain couples TRBV7-9 to TRBJ1-6, with D unresolved. V was shortened by 5 bases and J by 7 bases, with 15 bases between the two germline ends. The CDR3 covers 15 residues. Germline CDR1 SEHNR, CDR2 FQNEAQ (reference sequence). CDR3 amino acids: CASSLTVPGNSPLHF. CDR3 DNA: TGTGCCAGCAGCCTAACGGTACCGGGGAATTCACCCCTCCACTTT.

This clonotype was detected only a few times. The chain recombines TRBV27 with TRBJ1-6; 9 bases map to TRBD1. The V and J ends lost 4 bases and 7 bases, in that order; junction bases with no gene match: 5. Germline V gene sequence: CDR1 MNHEY, CDR2 SMNVEV (reference sequence). This CDR3 is built from 15 residues. The CDR3 protein is CASSSLGQGNSPLHF. The CDR3 DNA is TGTGCCAGCAGTTCACTCGGACAGGGGAATTCACCCCTCCACTTT.

At least ten counts were recorded for this clonotype. The chain employs TRBV25-1 and TRBJ2-1, with 12 nucleotides matching TRBD1. J lost 6 bases, V lost 6 bases, and 6 bases had no gene match. The CDR3 spans 15 residues. Germline-derived CDR1 and CDR2 are MGHDK and SYGVNS. Written as DNA, the CDR3 is TGTGCCAGCAGGAGGGGACAGGGGGCGGTCAATGAGCAGTTCTTC. Translated: CASRRGQGAVNEQFF.

J is TRBJ1-4 and V is TRBV3-1; D possibly corresponds to TRBD1 (5 bases). V was pared by 4 bases and J by 8 bases, with 11 bases between. The CDR3 is 13 amino acids. Germline CDR1 is LGHDT and CDR2 is YNNKEL (reference sequence). DNA of the CDR3: TGTGCCAGCAGCCGGGGATACAGGGAAAAACTGTTTTTT. Encoded protein: CASSRGYREKLFF. Together with reference TRBV3-1 and TRBJ1-4, the CDR3 gives the full variable domain: DTAVSQTPKYLVTQMGNDKSIKCEQNLGHDTMYWYKQDSKKFLKIMFSYNNKELIINETVPNRFSPKSPDKAHLNLHINSLELGDSAVYFCASSRGYREKLFFGSGTQLSVL.

The chain recombines TRBV9 with TRBJ2-5, with D uncertain. Germline V CDR1 and CDR2: SGDLS, YYNGEE. CDR3 length equals 14 residues. The germline V and J ends were trimmed by 5 bases and 1 base, with 12 bases remaining between them. The DNA for the CDR3 is TGTGCCAGCAGTCCAACGAGTGGCCAAGAGACCCAGTACTTC. Translated, it gives CASSPTSGQETQYF. The complete variable domain, with remaining parts taken from reference TRBV9 and TRBJ2-5, reads DSGVTQTPKHLITATGQRVTLRCSPRSGDLSVYWYQQSLDQGLQFLIQYYNGEERAKGNILERFSAQQFPDLHSELNLSSLELGDSALYFCASSPTSGQETQYFGPGTRLLVL.

The V and J genes are TRBV7-2 and TRBJ1-4, with D possibly matching TRBD1 (6 bases). V was pared by 5 bases and J by 5 bases, with 15 bases between. Germline V lookup: CDR1 SGHTA, CDR2 FQGNSA. The CDR3 runs 15 residues. CDR3 nucleotide sequence: TGTGCCAGCAGCGTAATGACAGGTGCCAATGAAAAACTGTTTTTT. It translates to CASSVMTGANEKLFF.

This clonotype was observed a few times. The chain employs TRBV6-1 and TRBJ1-4, with D hard to call. Germline V gene sequence: CDR1 MNHNS, CDR2 SASEGT. The CDR3 consists of 10 residues. Trimming took off 9 bases at V and 5 bases at J, with 4 bases between the two ends. The chain's CDR3 is CASKNEKLFF. The CDR3 nucleotides are TGTGCCAGTAAAAATGAAAAACTGTTTTTT.

This chain joins TRBV12-3 or TRBV12-4 and TRBJ2-3, with D maybe TRBD1 (6 bases). V lost 8 bases and J 5 bases, leaving 14 bases between the germline ends. The CDR3 extends over 13 amino acids. The CDR3 DNA reads as TGTGCCAGCGGGCAGGGGTCAGGAGATACGCAGTATTTT. This codes for CASGQGSGDTQYF.

This clonotype was detected many times. The CDR3 bases are TGCAGTGCCACATCGGCAACAGGGGCCTCCTATACGCAGTATTTT. Its translation: CSATSATGASYTQYF. The V gene is TRBV20-1, the J gene TRBJ2-3, with 7 bases matching TRBD1. Germline trimming cut 6 bases from V and 7 bases from J; bases unmatched to any gene: 16. Germline values: CDR1 DFQATT, CDR2 SNEGSKA (reference sequence). This CDR3 contains 15 residues.

The V call is TRBV29-1, the J call TRBJ2-6; D not resolved. Trimming took off 5 bases at V and 4 bases at J, with 9 bases between the two ends. Germline CDR1 is SQVTM and CDR2 is ANQGSEA. The CDR3 loop spans 13 amino acids. The CDR3, as DNA: TGCAGCGTTAGTAGGTCCGGGGCCAACGTCCTGACTTTC. The encoded protein is CSVSRSGANVLTF. The full variable domain, in which reference TRBV29-1 and TRBJ2-6 provide the parts outside the CDR3, is SAVISQKPSRDICQRGTSLTIQCQVDSQVTMMFWYRQQPGQSLTLIATANQGSEATYESGFVIDKFPISRPNLTFSTLTVSNMSPEDSSIYLCSVSRSGANVLTFGAGSRLTVL.

This clonotype has more than one count but fewer than ten. The chain recombines TRBV27 with TRBJ2-2; 10 bases map to TRBD1. Germline V gene sequence: CDR1 MNHEY, CDR2 SMNVEV (reference sequence). The junction had 7 bases not matched to a gene; V was cut back by 2 bases and J by 4 bases. There are 17 residues in the CDR3. The CDR3 DNA sequence: TGTGCCAGCAGTTTAATATCGACAGGGGGCATCACCGGGGAGCTGTTTTTT. It specifies CASSLISTGGITGELFF.

The V and J genes are TRBV10-3 and TRBJ2-7; D possibly corresponds to TRBD1 (5 bases). This CDR3 is built from 12 residues. The V end was cut by 6 bases, the J end by 3 bases, with 9 bases between. CDR1 is ENHRY and CDR2 is SYGVKD in the germline V gene. The CDR3 region has the DNA TGTGCCATCAGGCCAGGGAACTACGAGCAGTACTTC. Protein product: CAIRPGNYEQYF.

This clonotype appeared a few times. The gene calls are TRBV12-3 or TRBV12-4 and TRBJ1-5; weak D call: TRBD1 (6 bases). The CDR3 is made up of 14 amino acids. The V gene lost 5 bases and the J gene lost 6 bases, with 14 bases spanning the gap. CDR3 in amino acids: CASSPQGGGQPQHF. In DNA, the CDR3 is TGTGCCAGCAGTCCACAGGGAGGCGGTCAGCCCCAGCATTTT.

Here the CDR3 reads CASRGSVYEQFF. The CDR3 DNA follows: TGTGCCAGCAGGGGTAGCGTTTATGAGCAGTTCTTC. V is TRBV28 and J is TRBJ2-1; tentatively, D is TRBD2 (5 bases). This CDR3 spans 12 amino acids. Trimming left V 6 bases short and J 8 bases short, with 11 bases between. CDR1 is MDHEN, CDR2 SYDVKM, per germline.

The chain uses TRBV3-1 and TRBJ1-2; no clear D. Between the trimmed V and J ends, which lost 0 bases and 8 bases, there was a span of 31 bases. The CDR3 consists of 20 residues. CDR1 and CDR2 (germline): LGHDT, YNNKEL (reference sequence). DNA for the CDR3: TGTGCCAGCAGCCAAGATAGAATGCCTTTGGCAATCCTTCGGAATCAGGGCTACACCTTC. Protein product: CASSQDRMPLAILRNQGYTF.

This chain connects TRBV5-5 to TRBJ1-4; D uncertain. There are 14 residues in the CDR3. Per germline, CDR1 SGHKS and CDR2 YYEKEE (reference sequence). Trimming took off 7 bases at V and 2 bases at J, with 12 bases between the two ends. CDR3 sequence: CASGLRSTNEKLFF. The DNA for the CDR3 is TGTGCCAGCGGGTTAAGGAGCACTAATGAAAAACTGTTTTTT.

This clonotype was detected only once. The chain couples TRBV7-9 to TRBJ1-2, with TRBD1 as a possible D gene (6 bases). Germline V gene sequence: CDR1 SEHNR, CDR2 FQNEAQ (reference sequence). The V end was cut by 4 bases, the J end by 2 bases, with 14 bases between. The CDR3 has 15 residues. CDR3 coding DNA: TGTGCCAGCAGCTCCCGATCCAGGGGCAACTATGGCTACACCTTC. Translated, it gives CASSSRSRGNYGYTF.

The J gene is TRBJ1-3, the V gene TRBV12-3 or TRBV12-4, with D possibly TRBD1 on 5 matching bases. V was clipped by 5 bases and J by 1 base, with 15 bases between them. There are 16 residues in the CDR3. The CDR3 loop is CASSPSDRGSGNTIYF. DNA for the CDR3: TGTGCCAGCAGTCCCAGCGACAGAGGGTCTGGAAACACCATATATTTT.

V and J are TRBV5-1 and TRBJ1-2; TRBD1 is a possible D gene (5 bases). The CDR3 length is 14 residues. With 4 bases removed from V and 3 bases from J, the gap between germline ends came to 13 bases. Germline V gene sequence: CDR1 SGHRS, CDR2 YFSETQ. The CDR3 reads CASSRGDGDYGYTF. The DNA for the CDR3 is TGCGCCAGCAGCCGGGGGGACGGCGACTATGGCTACACCTTC.

Points on this clonotype: A read error may explain this, as a much larger clone is one base away. V gene TRBV20-1 combines with J gene TRBJ2-3; D unclear. The CDR3 is 14 residues long. Germline CDR1 is DFQATT and CDR2 is SNEGSKA (reference sequence). Trimming left V 2 bases short and J 1 base short, with 10 bases between. CDR3 bases: TGCAGTGCTAGAAAAGAGACTGGCACAGATACGCAGTATTTT. It codes for CSARKETGTDTQYF.

The rearrangement uses TRBV5-1 and TRBJ2-1; 7 bases match TRBD2. Germline loops: CDR1 SGHRS, CDR2 YFSETQ. The CDR3 spans 18 residues. V dropped 1 base and J dropped 4; count of bases not matched to a gene: 14. Here the CDR3 reads CASSLKRWGGTHYNEQFF. The CDR3 DNA is TGCGCCAGCAGCTTGAAACGTTGGGGGGGGACCCATTACAATGAGCAGTTCTTC.